The next 8 T cell receptor beta chains were all read from a single sample in a study of molecular identifiers for immune sequencing clone quantification. MiXCR, run by TCRdb on the PCR reads, gives a single entry per CDR3 protein. Here the sample spans some 650,000 distinct CDR3 sequences, just under 20% being singletons. Source material: naive CD8+ T cells from blood, with Jurkat cell RNA spiked in. The subset here: FACS-sorted CD8+CD4-CCR7+CD45RA+ naive T cells. All receptors come from a human donor in good health. Some libraries in this study had Jurkat cell RNA spiked in.

The chain couples TRBV13 to TRBJ2-7; 7 positions agree with TRBD1. This CDR3 contains 14 residues. Unmatched junction bases numbered 5, after V lost 4 bases and J lost 2 bases. CDR1 is PRHDT and CDR2 is FYEKMQ in the germline V gene (reference sequence). In nucleotides, the CDR3 is TGTGCCAGCAGCTCGGAAGACAGGGCCTACGAGCAGTACTTC. It is translated as CASSSEDRAYEQYF.

The V call is TRBV27, the J call TRBJ2-1, with 9 bases that match TRBD1. V trimming: 8 bases; J trimming: 8 bases; junction bases outside the gene matches: 7. This CDR3 spans 13 amino acids. Per the germline V gene, CDR1 is MNHEY and CDR2 is SMNVEV (reference sequence). The CDR3 coding sequence is TGTGCCAGCCTGGGACAGGGCGGCCATGAGCAGTTCTTC. Amino acid sequence: CASLGQGGHEQFF.

Note on this clonotype: A read error may explain this, as a much larger clone is one base away. The chain links TRBV4-3 to TRBJ1-1, with D possibly matching TRBD1 (5 bases). V lost 4 bases and J lost 1, with 10 bases in between. The CDR3 totals 14 residues. The V gene's germline CDR1 is LGHNA and CDR2 YSLEER. The DNA of the CDR3 is TGCGCCAGCAGCCGGGGACGGGAGAACACTGAAGCTTTCTTT. Translated: CASSRGRENTEAFF.

The chain has TRBV3-1 and TRBJ2-5; tentatively, D is TRBD2 (5 bases). The V gene lost 4 bases and the J gene lost 2 bases, with 17 bases spanning the gap. The germline V gene has CDR1 LGHDT and CDR2 YNNKEL (reference sequence). This CDR3 comprises 16 residues. CDR3 residues: CASSPIWSGDQETQYF. For the CDR3, the DNA is TGTGCCAGCAGCCCTATATGGAGCGGTGATCAAGAGACCCAGTACTTC.

The chain carries TRBV30 and TRBJ2-3, with TRBD1 matching 9 bases. CDR1 and CDR2 (germline): GTSNPN, SVGIG (reference sequence). This CDR3 has 15 amino acids. J lost 5 bases, V lost 4 bases, and 10 bases had no gene match. DNA for the CDR3: TGTGCCTGGAACATAGGGACAGGGTTGATAGATACGCAGTATTTT. This encodes CAWNIGTGLIDTQYF.

In this sample, this clonotype turned up a few times. This chain links TRBV6-5 with TRBJ2-1; TRBD2 might be the D (5 bases). Germline V gene lookup returns CDR1 MNHEY and CDR2 SVGAGI. The V and J ends lost 2 bases and 4 bases respectively, with 12 bases between them. The length of the CDR3 is 15 residues. Written as DNA, the CDR3 is TGTGCCAGCAGTTACCCCCTAGCCGGTTACAATGAGCAGTTCTTC. It codes for CASSYPLAGYNEQFF.

This clonotype was detected many times. The chain joins TRBV4-3 to TRBJ2-3; 7 positions agree with TRBD2. The CDR3 covers 16 residues. V lost 4 bases to trimming and J lost 6 bases; unmatched junction nucleotides: 13. Germline V gene data show CDR1 as LGHNA and CDR2 as YSLEER. The CDR3 DNA reads as TGCGCCAGCAGCCCCTCCCCCCTTAGCGGGTTTGATACGCAGTATTTT. It specifies CASSPSPLSGFDTQYF.

To note about this clonotype: This may come from a read error, since a much larger clone is one base off. This chain uses TRBV28 with TRBJ2-5; 8 bases are a match to TRBD1. Germline values: CDR1 MDHEN, CDR2 SYDVKM. The CDR3 sequence is 15 residues long. The CDR3 sequence: CTSSRASTGVVTQYF. CDR3 nucleotide sequence: TGTACCAGCAGCCGAGCCTCGACAGGGGTTGTGACCCAGTACTTC.